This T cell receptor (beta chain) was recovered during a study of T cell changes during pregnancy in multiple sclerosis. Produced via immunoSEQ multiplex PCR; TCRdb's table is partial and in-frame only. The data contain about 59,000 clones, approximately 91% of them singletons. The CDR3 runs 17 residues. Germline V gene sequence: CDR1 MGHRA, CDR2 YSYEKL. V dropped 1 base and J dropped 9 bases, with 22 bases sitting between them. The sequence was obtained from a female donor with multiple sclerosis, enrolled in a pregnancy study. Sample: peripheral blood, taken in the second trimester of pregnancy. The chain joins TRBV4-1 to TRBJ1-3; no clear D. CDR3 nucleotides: TGCGCCAGCAGCCAAGGGATTCCCGGGCCTAGCCTGGGCACCATATATTTT. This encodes CASSQGIPGPSLGTIYF.